This T cell receptor (beta chain) was observed in a study of T cells in women clearing cervical HPV infection. Background on the study: With HLA typing for only a few women, HLA confounding remains possible.

The protocol was immunoSEQ multiplex PCR, while the TCRdb copy is restricted to in-frame clones and leaves out a portion. The table for this sample gives about 48,000 clones. MY09/MY11 PCR detected cervical HPV DNA; dot-blot assigned genotypes. This sequence originates from a woman between 18 and 69 years old with a cervical HPV16 infection that either progressed to CIN3+ or cleared (not recorded which). Source material: blood buffy coat.

CDR3 sequence: CASSSSYNSPLHF. The CDR3 DNA, read in part, is TGTGCCAGCAGCAGCTCCTATAATTCACCC. The chain links TRBV12-3 or TRBV12-4 to TRBJ1-6, with D unresolved. Coverage ceases 3 residues before the CDR3 finishes, and the germline J gene fills in the end. The germline V and J ends were trimmed by 6 bases and 0 bases, with 3 bases remaining between them. The CDR3 runs to 13 residues.